This paragraph reports one TCR beta chain. The data derive from a study of control samples from healthy donors and cancer patients. TCRdb's table, derived via immunoSEQ multiplex PCR, lists solely in-frame clones and lacks some. In the table there are 110,000 to 150,000 clones, roughly 92% of which are singletons. This CDR3 region has 15 residues. Germline CDR1 and CDR2: SGHRS and YFSETQ. V was pared by 4 bases and J by 5 bases, with 8 bases of the junction left unmatched. The sample was blood. The V and J genes are TRBV5-1 and TRBJ1-2; 10 bases agree with TRBD1. This TCR came from a man under 40 in good health. The CDR3 DNA reads TGCGCCAGCAGCCCGACGGGACAGGGGACATATGGCTACACCTTC. Protein product: CASSPTGQGTYGYTF.